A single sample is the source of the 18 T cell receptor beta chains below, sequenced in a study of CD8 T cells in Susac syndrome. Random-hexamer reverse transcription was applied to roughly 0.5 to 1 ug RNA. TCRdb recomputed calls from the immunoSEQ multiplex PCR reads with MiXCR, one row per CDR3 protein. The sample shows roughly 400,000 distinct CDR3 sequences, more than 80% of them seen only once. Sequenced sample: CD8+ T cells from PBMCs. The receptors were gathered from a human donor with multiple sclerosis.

As DNA, the CDR3 is TGTGCCAGCAGTTTATCGACGATGACAGATACGCAGTATTTT. Translated, it gives CASSLSTMTDTQYF. This rearrangement joins TRBV27 to TRBJ2-3; the D is unclear. CDR3 length: 14 amino acids. From germline, CDR1 is MNHEY and CDR2 SMNVEV (reference sequence). Trimming took off 0 bases at V and 3 bases at J, with 7 bases between the two ends.

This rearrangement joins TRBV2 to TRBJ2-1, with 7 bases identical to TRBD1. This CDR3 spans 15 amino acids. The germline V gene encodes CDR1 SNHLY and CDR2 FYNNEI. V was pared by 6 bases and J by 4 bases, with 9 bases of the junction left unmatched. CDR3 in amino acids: CASSRSGQPYNEQFF. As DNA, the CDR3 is TGTGCCAGCAGCCGATCGGGACAGCCATACAATGAGCAGTTCTTC.

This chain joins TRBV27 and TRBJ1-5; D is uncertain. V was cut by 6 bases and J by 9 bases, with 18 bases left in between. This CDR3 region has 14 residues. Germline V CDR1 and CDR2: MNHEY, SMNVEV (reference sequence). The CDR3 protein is CASSPAGVLGPQHF. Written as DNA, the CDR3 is TGTGCCAGCAGCCCCGCTGGCGTTTTGGGGCCCCAGCATTTT.

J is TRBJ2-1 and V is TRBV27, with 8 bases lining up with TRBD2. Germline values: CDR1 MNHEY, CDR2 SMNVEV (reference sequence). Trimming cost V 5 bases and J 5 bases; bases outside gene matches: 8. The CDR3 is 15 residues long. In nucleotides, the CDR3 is TGTGCCAGCAGTCGAGGGGCGGGAGGCGACAATGAGCAGTTCTTC. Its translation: CASSRGAGGDNEQFF.

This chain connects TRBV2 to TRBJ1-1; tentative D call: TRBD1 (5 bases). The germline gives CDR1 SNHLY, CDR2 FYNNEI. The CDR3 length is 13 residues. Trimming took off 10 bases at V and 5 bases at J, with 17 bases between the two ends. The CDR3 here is CATIPGEGTEAFF. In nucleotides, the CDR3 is TGTGCCACCATACCGGGGGAGGGGACTGAAGCTTTCTTT. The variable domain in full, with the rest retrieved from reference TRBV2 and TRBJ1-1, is EPEVTQTPSHQVTQMGQEVILRCVPISNHLYFYWYRQILGQKVEFLVSFYNNEISEKSEIFDDQFSVERPDGSNFTLKIRSTKLEDSAMYFCATIPGEGTEAFFGQGTRLTVV.

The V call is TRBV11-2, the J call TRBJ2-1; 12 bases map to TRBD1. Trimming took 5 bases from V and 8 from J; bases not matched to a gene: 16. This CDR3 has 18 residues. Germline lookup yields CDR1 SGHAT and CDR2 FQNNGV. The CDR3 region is CASSLTGTGGLRLDEQFF. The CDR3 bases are TGTGCCAGCAGCCTAACCGGGACAGGGGGCTTAAGGTTGGATGAGCAGTTCTTC.

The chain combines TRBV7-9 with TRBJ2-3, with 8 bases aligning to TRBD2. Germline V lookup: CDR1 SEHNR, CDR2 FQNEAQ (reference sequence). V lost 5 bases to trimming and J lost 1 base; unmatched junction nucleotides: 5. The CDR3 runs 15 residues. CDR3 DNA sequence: TGTGCCAGCAGCAAGATGACTAGCGGCACAGATACGCAGTATTTT. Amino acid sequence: CASSKMTSGTDTQYF.

CDR3 bases: TGCGCCAGCAGTCAATCAGACAGGGAGGGAGAGACCCAGTACTTC. Its protein product is CASSQSDREGETQYF. The chain recombines TRBV23-1 with TRBJ2-5; D tentatively reads TRBD1 or TRBD2 (7 bases each). TRBV23-1 is an ORF, and what it does is uncertain. This CDR3 has 15 residues. V was trimmed by 0 bases and J by 4 bases, leaving 12 bases between them.

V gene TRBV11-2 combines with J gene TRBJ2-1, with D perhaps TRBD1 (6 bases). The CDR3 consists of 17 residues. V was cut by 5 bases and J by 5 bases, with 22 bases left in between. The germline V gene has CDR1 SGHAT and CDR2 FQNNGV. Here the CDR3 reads CASSAFHQQGWDNEQFF. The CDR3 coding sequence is TGTGCCAGCAGCGCCTTTCACCAGCAGGGGTGGGACAATGAGCAGTTCTTC. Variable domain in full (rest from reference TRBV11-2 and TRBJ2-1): EAGVAQSPRYKIIEKRQSVAFWCNPISGHATLYWYQQILGQGPKLLIQFQNNGVVDDSQLPKDRFSAERLKGVDSTLKIQPAKLEDSAVYLCASSAFHQQGWDNEQFFGPGTRLTVL.

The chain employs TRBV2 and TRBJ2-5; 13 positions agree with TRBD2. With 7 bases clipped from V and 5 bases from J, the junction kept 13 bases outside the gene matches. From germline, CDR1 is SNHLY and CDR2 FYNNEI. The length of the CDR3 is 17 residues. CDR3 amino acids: CASMDWTSGGPGETQYF. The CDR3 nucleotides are TGTGCCAGCATGGATTGGACTAGCGGGGGCCCGGGGGAGACCCAGTACTTC.

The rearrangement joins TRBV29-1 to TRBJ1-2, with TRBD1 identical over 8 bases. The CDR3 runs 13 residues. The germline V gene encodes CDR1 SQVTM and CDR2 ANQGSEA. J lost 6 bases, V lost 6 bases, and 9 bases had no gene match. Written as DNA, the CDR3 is TGCAGCGTGGAGACAGGGGCAAAGGATGGCTACACCTTC. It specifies CSVETGAKDGYTF.

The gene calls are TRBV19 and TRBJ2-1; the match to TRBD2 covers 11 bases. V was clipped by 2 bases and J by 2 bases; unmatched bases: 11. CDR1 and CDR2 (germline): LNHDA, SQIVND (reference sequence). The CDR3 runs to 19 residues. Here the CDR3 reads CASSIRRLAGIATYNEQFF. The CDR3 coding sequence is TGTGCCAGTAGTATAAGGAGACTAGCGGGGATCGCGACCTACAATGAGCAGTTCTTC.

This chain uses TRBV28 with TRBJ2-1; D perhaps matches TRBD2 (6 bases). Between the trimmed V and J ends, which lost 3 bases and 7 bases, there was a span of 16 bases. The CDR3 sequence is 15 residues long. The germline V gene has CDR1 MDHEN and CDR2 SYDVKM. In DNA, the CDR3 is TGTGCCAGCAGTTTCTTTGCGGAGGGAAGGAATGAGCAGTTCTTC. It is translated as CASSFFAEGRNEQFF.

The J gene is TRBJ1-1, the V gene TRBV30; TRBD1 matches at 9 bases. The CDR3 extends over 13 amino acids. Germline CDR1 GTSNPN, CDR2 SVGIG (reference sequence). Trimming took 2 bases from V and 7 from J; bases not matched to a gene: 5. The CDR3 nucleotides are TGTGCCTGGAGTCTACAGGGGGCGATTGAAGCTTTCTTT. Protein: CAWSLQGAIEAFF.

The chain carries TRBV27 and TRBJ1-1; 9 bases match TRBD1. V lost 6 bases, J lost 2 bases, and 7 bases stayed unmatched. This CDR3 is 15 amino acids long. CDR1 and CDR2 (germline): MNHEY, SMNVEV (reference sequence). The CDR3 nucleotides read TGTGCCAGCAGAATACAGGGGGCCGGTAACACTGAAGCTTTCTTT. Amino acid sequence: CASRIQGAGNTEAFF.

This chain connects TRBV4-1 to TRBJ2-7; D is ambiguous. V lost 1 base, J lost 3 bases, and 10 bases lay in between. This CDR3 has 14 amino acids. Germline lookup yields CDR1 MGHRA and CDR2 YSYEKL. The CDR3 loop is CASSQVIPGYEQYF. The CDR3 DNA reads TGCGCCAGCAGCCAAGTAATCCCGGGCTACGAGCAGTACTTC.

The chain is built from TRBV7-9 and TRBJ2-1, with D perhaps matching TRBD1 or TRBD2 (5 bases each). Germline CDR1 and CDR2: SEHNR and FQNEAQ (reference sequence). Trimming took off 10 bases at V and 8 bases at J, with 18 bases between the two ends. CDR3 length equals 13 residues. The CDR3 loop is CATAVRGFHEQFF. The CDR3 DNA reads TGTGCCACAGCCGTCCGGGGCTTCCATGAGCAGTTCTTC. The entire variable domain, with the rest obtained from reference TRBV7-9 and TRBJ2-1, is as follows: DTGVSQNPRHKITKRGQNVTFRCDPISEHNRLYWYRQTLGQGPEFLTYFQNEAQLEKSRLLSDRFSAERPKGSFSTLEIQRTEQGDSAMYLCATAVRGFHEQFFGPGTRLTVL.

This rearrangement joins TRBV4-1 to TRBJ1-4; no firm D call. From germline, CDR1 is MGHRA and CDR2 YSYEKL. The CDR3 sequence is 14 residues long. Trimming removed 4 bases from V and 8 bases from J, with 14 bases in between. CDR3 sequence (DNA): TGCGCCAGCAGCCGTATCGCTCAGGTCGAAAAACTGTTTTTT. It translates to CASSRIAQVEKLFF.